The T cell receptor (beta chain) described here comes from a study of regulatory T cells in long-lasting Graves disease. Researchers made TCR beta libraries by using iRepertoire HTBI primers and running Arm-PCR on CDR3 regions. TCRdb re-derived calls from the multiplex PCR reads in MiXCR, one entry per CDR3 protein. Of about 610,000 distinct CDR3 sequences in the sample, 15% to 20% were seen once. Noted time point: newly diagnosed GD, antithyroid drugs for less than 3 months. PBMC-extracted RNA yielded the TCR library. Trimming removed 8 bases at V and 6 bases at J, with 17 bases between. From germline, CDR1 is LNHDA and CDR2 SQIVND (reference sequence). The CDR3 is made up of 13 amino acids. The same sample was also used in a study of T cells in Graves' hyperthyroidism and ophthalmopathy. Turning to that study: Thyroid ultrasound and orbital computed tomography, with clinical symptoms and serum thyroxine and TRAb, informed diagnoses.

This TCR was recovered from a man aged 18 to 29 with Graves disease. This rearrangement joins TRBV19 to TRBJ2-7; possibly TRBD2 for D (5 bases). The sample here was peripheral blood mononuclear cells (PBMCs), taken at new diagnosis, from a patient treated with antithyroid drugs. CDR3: CASLGKKGREQYF. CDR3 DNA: TGTGCCAGTCTCGGGAAAAAAGGCCGCGAGCAGTACTTC. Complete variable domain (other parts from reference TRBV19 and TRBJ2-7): DGGITQSPKYLFRKEGQNVTLSCEQNLNHDAMYWYRQDPGQGLRLIYYSQIVNDFQKGDIAEGYSVSREKKESFPLTVTSAQKNPTAFYLCASLGKKGREQYFGPGTRLTVT.